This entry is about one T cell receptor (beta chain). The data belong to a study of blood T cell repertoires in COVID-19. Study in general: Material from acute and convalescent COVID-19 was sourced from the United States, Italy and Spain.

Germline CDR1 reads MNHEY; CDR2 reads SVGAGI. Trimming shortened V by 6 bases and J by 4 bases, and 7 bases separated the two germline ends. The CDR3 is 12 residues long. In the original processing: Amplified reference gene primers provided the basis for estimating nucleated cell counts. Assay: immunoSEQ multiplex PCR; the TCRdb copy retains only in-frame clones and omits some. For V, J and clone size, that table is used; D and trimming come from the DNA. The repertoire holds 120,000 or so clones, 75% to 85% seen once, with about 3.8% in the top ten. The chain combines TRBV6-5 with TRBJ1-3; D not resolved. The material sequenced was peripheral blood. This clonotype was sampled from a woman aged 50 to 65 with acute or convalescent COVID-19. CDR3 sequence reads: CASSPGGNTIYF. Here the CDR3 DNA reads TGTGCCAGCAGCCCCGGGGGAAACACCATATATTTT.